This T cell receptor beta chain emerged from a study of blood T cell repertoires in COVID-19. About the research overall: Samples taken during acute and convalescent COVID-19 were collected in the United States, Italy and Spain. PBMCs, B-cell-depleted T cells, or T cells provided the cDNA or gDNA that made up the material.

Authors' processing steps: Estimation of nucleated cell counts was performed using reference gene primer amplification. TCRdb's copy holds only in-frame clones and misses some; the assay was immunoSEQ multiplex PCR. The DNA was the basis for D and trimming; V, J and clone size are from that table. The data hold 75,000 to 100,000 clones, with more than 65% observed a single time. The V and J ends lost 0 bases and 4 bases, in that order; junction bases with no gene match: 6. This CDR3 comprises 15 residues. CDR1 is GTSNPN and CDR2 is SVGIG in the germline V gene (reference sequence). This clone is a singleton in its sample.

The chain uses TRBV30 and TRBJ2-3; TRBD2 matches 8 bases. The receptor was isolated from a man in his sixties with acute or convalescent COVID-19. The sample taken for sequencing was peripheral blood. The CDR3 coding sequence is TGTGCCTGGAGTGTGGGCGGGGGGCGCGCAGATACGCAGTATTTT. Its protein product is CAWSVGGGRADTQYF.